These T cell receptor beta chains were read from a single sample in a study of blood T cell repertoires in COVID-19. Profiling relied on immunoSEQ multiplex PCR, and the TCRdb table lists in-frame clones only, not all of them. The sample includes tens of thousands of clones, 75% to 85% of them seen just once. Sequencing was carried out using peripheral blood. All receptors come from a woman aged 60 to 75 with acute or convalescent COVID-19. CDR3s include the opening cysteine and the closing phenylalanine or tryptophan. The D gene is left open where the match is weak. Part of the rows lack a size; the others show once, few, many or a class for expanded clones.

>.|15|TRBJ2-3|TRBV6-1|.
TGTGCCAGCAGTGAAATTCTACTAGTCTCAGATACGCAGTATTTT
CASSEILLVSDTQYF
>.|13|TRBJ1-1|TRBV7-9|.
TGTGCCAGCAGTGATAGGGGATACACTGAAGCTTTCTTT
CASSDRGYTEAFF
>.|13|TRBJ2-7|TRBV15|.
TGTGCCACCAGCAGATCCTCCTCCTACGAGCAGTACTTC
CATSRSSSYEQYF
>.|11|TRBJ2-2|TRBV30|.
TGTGCCTACGGACAGTCCGGGGAGCTGTTTTTT
CAYGQSGELFF
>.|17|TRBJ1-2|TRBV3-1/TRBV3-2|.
TGTGCCAGCAGCCAAGGCCATAGGACAGCGGTTGTGCGGGGCTACACCTTC
CASSQGHRTAVVRGYTF
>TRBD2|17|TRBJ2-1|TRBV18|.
TGTGCCAGCTCACCTCCGCTTCGCGGGAGTCTTAGCAATGAGCAGTTCTTC
CASSPPLRGSLSNEQFF
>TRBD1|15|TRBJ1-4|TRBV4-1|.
TGCGCCAGCAGCCCTGAAAGGGACAGGGGCGAAAAACTGTTTTTT
CASSPERDRGEKLFF
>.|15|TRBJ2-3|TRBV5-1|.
TGCGCCAGCAGCTTGGGAGGGCAGAATTCAGATACGCAGTATTTT
CASSLGGQNSDTQYF
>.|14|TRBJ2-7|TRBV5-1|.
TGCGCCAGCAGCTTGGGCAGCGGCGGCTACGAGCAGTACTTC
CASSLGSGGYEQYF
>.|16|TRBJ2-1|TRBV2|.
TGTGCCAGCACTGGGGCCCGGGGGAGCTCCTACAATGAGCAGTTCTTC
CASTGARGSSYNEQFF
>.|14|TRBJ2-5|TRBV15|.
TGTGCCACCAGCAGCCCTACCTTCGGAGAGACCCAGTACTTC
CATSSPTFGETQYF
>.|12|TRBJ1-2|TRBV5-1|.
TGCGCCAGCGGCGGGGTAGGCTATGGCTACACCTTC
CASGGVGYGYTF
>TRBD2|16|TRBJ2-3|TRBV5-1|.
TGCGCCAGCAGCTTGCCCGGGACTAGCTTATCAGATACGCAGTATTTT
CASSLPGTSLSDTQYF
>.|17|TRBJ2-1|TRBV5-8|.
TGTGCCAGCAGCTTTCCGGTGGGGTATAGCGTAAACAATGAGCAGTTCTTC
CASSFPVGYSVNNEQFF
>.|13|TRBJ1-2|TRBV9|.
TGTGCCAGCAGCGTACCCGGGCGAATGGGGCACACCTTC
CASSVPGRMGHTF
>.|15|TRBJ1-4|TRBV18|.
TGTGCCAGCTCACCAGGAGGGAGCTCTAATGAAAAACTGTTTTTT
CASSPGGSSNEKLFF
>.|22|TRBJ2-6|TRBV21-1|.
TGTGCCAGCAGCAAAGGTAAAGACAGGGCGCACCAGTATACCTCTGGGGCCAACGTCCTGACTTTC
CASSKGKDRAHQYTSGANVLTF
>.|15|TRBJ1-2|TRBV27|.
TGTGCCAGCAGTTTATCGTGGGGGGACTCTCAGGGCTACACCTTC
CASSLSWGDSQGYTF
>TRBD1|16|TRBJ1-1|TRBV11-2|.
TGTGCCAGCAGACGTTATCAGGGGGCAGGGAACACTGAAGCTTTCTTT
CASRRYQGAGNTEAFF
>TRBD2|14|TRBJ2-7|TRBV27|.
TGTGCCAGCAGTAGACTAGCGGAGCACTACGAGCAGTACTTC
CASSRLAEHYEQYF
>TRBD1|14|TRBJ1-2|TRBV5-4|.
TGTGCCAGCAGCTTAGCCGGGACAGGGAATGGCTACACCTTC
CASSLAGTGNGYTF
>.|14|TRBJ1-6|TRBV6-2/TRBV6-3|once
TGTGCCAGCAGTTTTCAGACAGAAAATTCACCCCTCCACTTT
CASSFQTENSPLHF
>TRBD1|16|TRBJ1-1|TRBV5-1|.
TGCGCCAGCAGCTTGGTACAGGGGCGCCGGGCTGTTGAAGCTTTCTTT
CASSLVQGRRAVEAFF
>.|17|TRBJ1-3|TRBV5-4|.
TGTGCCAGCAGCTTGGATCCAGGGCATTCCTCTGGAAACACCATATATTTT
CASSLDPGHSSGNTIYF
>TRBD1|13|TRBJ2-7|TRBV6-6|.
TGTGCCAGCAATCCCGGACAGGGAGGCGAGCAGTACTTC
CASNPGQGGEQYF
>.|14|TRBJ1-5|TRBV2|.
TGTGCCAGCAGCGAGACAACTAGCAATCAGCCCCAGCATTTT
CASSETTSNQPQHF
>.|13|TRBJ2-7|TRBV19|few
TGTGCCAGTAGTACAGGGTTATTAGGCGAGCAGTACTTC
CASSTGLLGEQYF
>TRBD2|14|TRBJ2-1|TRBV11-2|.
TGTGCCAGCAGCTTAGGCCCCCTAGCGGATGAGCAGTTCTTC
CASSLGPLADEQFF
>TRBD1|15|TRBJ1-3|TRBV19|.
TGTGCCAGTAGCCCTCCGGGGACAGCTGGAAACACCATATATTTT
CASSPPGTAGNTIYF
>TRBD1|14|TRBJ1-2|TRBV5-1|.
TGCGCCAGCAGCCGGACAGGCCCTCGGGATGGCTACACCTTC
CASSRTGPRDGYTF
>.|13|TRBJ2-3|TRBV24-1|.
TGTGCCACCAGTGATGGGCCCCAAGATACGCAGTATTTT
CATSDGPQDTQYF
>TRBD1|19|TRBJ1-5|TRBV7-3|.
TGTGCCAGCAGCTTACCCGGACAGGGTAAGACACAACCCCTTCAGCCCCAGCATTTT
CASSLPGQGKTQPLQPQHF
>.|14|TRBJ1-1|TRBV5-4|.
TGTGCCAGCAGCTCAGTGGGGGACACCACTGAAGCTTTCTTT
CASSSVGDTTEAFF
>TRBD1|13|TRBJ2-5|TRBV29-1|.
TGCAGCGGTGGACAGGGAGGCAGTGAGACCCAGTACTTC
CSGGQGGSETQYF
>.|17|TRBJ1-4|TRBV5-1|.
TGCGCCAGCAGCTTGGGTACAGGGTTGGTAACTAATGAAAAACTGTTTTTT
CASSLGTGLVTNEKLFF
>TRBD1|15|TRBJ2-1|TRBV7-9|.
TGTGCCGGGGGGACAGGTCCGAGCTCCTACAATGAGCAGTTCTTC
CAGGTGPSSYNEQFF
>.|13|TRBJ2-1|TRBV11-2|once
TGTGCCAGCAGCTTAGGAGCGAACAATGAGCAGTTCTTC
CASSLGANNEQFF
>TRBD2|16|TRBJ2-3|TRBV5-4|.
TGTGCCAGCAGCTTGTTTCTTAGCGGGAAATTAGATACGCAGTATTTT
CASSLFLSGKLDTQYF
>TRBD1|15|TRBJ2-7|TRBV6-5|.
TGTGCCAGCCGTCTCTTCGACACAGGGGGCTACGAGCAGTACTTC
CASRLFDTGGYEQYF
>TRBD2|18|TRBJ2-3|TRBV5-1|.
TGCGCCAGCAGCTTGGGGACTAGCGGGAGGACGGGTACAGATACGCAGTATTTT
CASSLGTSGRTGTDTQYF
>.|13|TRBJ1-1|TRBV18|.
TGTGCCAGCTCCAGGGAAAGGGACACTGAAGCTTTCTTT
CASSRERDTEAFF
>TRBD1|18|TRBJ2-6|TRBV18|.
TGTGCCAGCTCACCGCGGACAGGGAGCCTCTCTGGGGCCAACGTCCTGACTTTC
CASSPRTGSLSGANVLTF